These 26 T cell receptor beta chains share one sample of origin, sequenced in a study of T cells after posttransplantation cyclophosphamide. Data came from immunoSEQ multiplex PCR; TCRdb stores just in-frame clones and leaves some out. The sample holds fewer than 5,000 clones, and no clone turns up only once. Cyclophosphamide on days +3 and +4 followed busulfan-fludarabine conditioning and a marrow graft. The sequencing here drew on PBMCs, taken after allogeneic stem cell transplant with posttransplant cyclophosphamide. The source of these receptors is a female patient younger than 35 who received an allogeneic stem cell transplant from an unrelated donor, was CMV-positive, and had acute GVHD only. Some T cells may be transferred from the graft donor.

This clone was picked up many times. The chain links TRBV7-6 to TRBJ2-7; D is possibly TRBD1 (6 bases). Trimming cost V 2 bases and J 5 bases, with 10 bases left between them. This CDR3 region has 13 residues. CDR1 SGHVS and CDR2 FNYEAQ come from the germline V gene. The CDR3 DNA reads as TGTGCCAGCAGCTTATCACAGGGAGACGAGCAGTACTTC. Its protein product is CASSLSQGDEQYF.

This clone appeared many times. The DNA for the CDR3 is TGTGCCAGCAGATTCGACAACTCCTACGAGCAGTACTTC. Amino acid sequence: CASRFDNSYEQYF. The chain combines TRBV25-1 with TRBJ2-7; D is undetermined. This CDR3 comprises 13 residues. V lost 6 bases and J lost 0, with 9 bases in between. Germline V gene sequence: CDR1 MGHDK, CDR2 SYGVNS.

The chain employs TRBV27 and TRBJ1-6; D call uncertain. V gave up 7 bases and J gave up 0 bases, with 16 bases separating them. The CDR3 sequence is 17 residues long. The germline V gene encodes CDR1 MNHEY and CDR2 SMNVEV (reference sequence). CDR3 coding DNA: TGTGCCAGCAAGAGTATCAAGATGAGCTCCTATAATTCACCCCTCCACTTT. Protein product: CASKSIKMSSYNSPLHF.

This clone appeared many times. This chain links TRBV21-1 with TRBJ2-7; TRBD1 is taken as the D call from the table, unchecked against the DNA. TRBV21-1 is shown as a pseudogene. CDR3 length: 13 residues. CDR3 sequence: CASSQGLSYEQYF. The CDR3, as DNA: TGTGCCAGCAGTCAGGGCCTATCCTACGAGCAGTACTTC.

This clone was recorded at least ten times. The rearrangement uses TRBV18 and TRBJ1-1; 7 nucleotides agree with TRBD1. CDR3 length: 13 residues. Germline V gives CDR1 KGHSH, CDR2 LQKENI. V lost 3 bases to trimming and J lost 11 bases; unmatched junction nucleotides: 9. The CDR3 DNA reads TGTGCCAGCTCACCTTCGCCTCAGGGGGAGGCTTTCTTT. Its translation: CASSPSPQGEAFF.

This clone was seen many times. The CDR3 DNA sequence: TGTGCCAGCAGCCCTACCGGGACGGACTACTCTCGGGCCACCTTC. Its protein product is CASSPTGTDYSRATF. V is TRBV5-4 and J is TRBJ1-2, with a weak D call TRBD1 (5 bases). Trimming took off 4 bases at V and 13 bases at J, with 26 bases between the two ends. CDR3 size: 15 residues. CDR1 is SGHNT, CDR2 YYREEE, per germline (reference sequence).

Ten or more counts support this clone. The chain recombines TRBV5-1 with TRBJ2-2, with a possible D match to TRBD2 (5 bases). CDR1 and CDR2 (germline): SGHRS, YFSETQ. This CDR3 has 15 amino acids. Trimming removed 6 bases at V and 4 bases at J, with 16 bases between. CDR3 DNA sequence: TGCGCCAGCACCGGTGGGGAGCTAGGCACCGGGGAGCTGTTTTTT. Protein: CASTGGELGTGELFF.

This clone is medium-sized within its sample. This chain links TRBV6-6 with TRBJ1-4; TRBD1 matches 7 bases. CDR1 is MNHNY and CDR2 is SVGAGI in the germline V gene (reference sequence). The CDR3 totals 16 residues. The V gene end was trimmed by 0 bases and the J gene end by 4 bases; junction bases not matched to a gene: 5. CDR3 amino acids: CASSYSIGGLNEKLFF. CDR3 in DNA: TGTGCCAGCAGTTACTCCATAGGGGGCCTTAATGAAAAACTGTTTTTT.

Ten or more counts support this clone. For the CDR3, the DNA is TGTGCCAGCAGCCCACAGGGAGAGGGCCAGCCCCAGCATTTT. Its protein product is CASSPQGEGQPQHF. The chain combines TRBV9 with TRBJ1-5, with D possibly being TRBD1 (6 bases). Trimming removed 4 bases from V and 7 bases from J, with 15 bases in between. CDR3 length: 14 residues. CDR1 is SGDLS, CDR2 YYNGEE, per germline.

There are many counts of this clone. The J gene is TRBJ2-1, the V gene TRBV5-1, with 10 bases aligning to TRBD2. Germline V gives CDR1 SGHRS, CDR2 YFSETQ. V shed 0 bases, J shed 8 bases, and the junction held 5 bases outside the gene matches. The CDR3 is 15 amino acids. The CDR3 nucleotides read TGCGCCAGCAGCTTGGTAAGCGGGAGGGAGGATGAGCAGTTCTTC. It yields the protein CASSLVSGREDEQFF.

The table lists this clone with many counts. V is TRBV25-1 and J is TRBJ2-7, with 9 bases aligning to TRBD2. The CDR3 covers 16 residues. The germline CDR1 and CDR2 sequences are MGHDK and SYGVNS. V was pared by 6 bases and J by 6 bases, with 15 bases of the junction left unmatched. CDR3 nucleotides: TGTGCCAGCAGCAGGGGGGAACCGGGACTAGCAGCCGAGCAGTACTTC. This translates into CASSRGEPGLAAEQYF.

This clone was detected ten times or more. The chain uses TRBV27 and TRBJ2-5, with a weak D call TRBD2 (7 bases). The CDR3 has 14 residues. Germline CDR1 reads MNHEY; CDR2 reads SMNVEV (reference sequence). Trimming pared 5 bases from V and 5 bases from J, leaving 15 bases between. CDR3 residues: CASSKNREGETQYF. DNA for the CDR3: TGTGCCAGCAGTAAAAACAGGGAGGGCGAGACCCAGTACTTC.

There are many counts of this clone. The V and J genes are TRBV27 and TRBJ2-3; 9 nucleotides match TRBD2. Losses at the gene ends were 10 bases for V and 7 bases for J; bases not matched to a gene: 12. CDR3 length: 14 residues. Germline CDR1 reads MNHEY; CDR2 reads SMNVEV (reference sequence). The CDR3 nucleotides are TGTGCCATCGGGCTGGCGGGAGGGCCAAATACGCAGTATTTT. Translation: CAIGLAGGPNTQYF.

This clone showed up many times. This chain joins TRBV30 and TRBJ2-3; TRBD1 matches at 10 bases. V shed 5 bases, J shed 6 bases, and the junction held 2 bases outside the gene matches. Looked up from germline, CDR1 is GTSNPN and CDR2 is SVGIG (reference sequence). CDR3 length: 12 amino acids. CDR3 sequence: CAWGTGVDTQYF. The DNA of the CDR3 is TGTGCCTGGGGGACAGGGGTTGATACGCAGTATTTT.

Ten or more counts support this clone. The V call is TRBV6-5, the J call TRBJ2-1; tentatively, D is TRBD2 (6 bases). The CDR3 consists of 14 residues. V was trimmed by 8 bases and J by 6 bases, leaving 17 bases between them. CDR1 is MNHEY and CDR2 is SVGAGI in the germline V gene. CDR3 protein: CASARRALGNEQFF. The CDR3, as DNA: TGTGCCAGCGCGCGGAGGGCCCTGGGCAATGAGCAGTTCTTC.

This clone was seen only a few times. V gene TRBV6-5 combines with J gene TRBJ2-7, with D unclear. This CDR3 region has 16 residues. The ends were cut back, 1 base at V and 7 bases at J, with 20 bases in the middle. Germline V gene lookup returns CDR1 MNHEY and CDR2 SVGAGI. Here the CDR3 DNA reads TGTGCCAGCAGTTACTGGTCCGGCACGACTGCCGATGAGCAGTACTTC. It codes for CASSYWSGTTADEQYF.

This clone was found many times. The V and J genes are TRBV7-3 and TRBJ2-5, with D tentatively TRBD2 (5 bases). The V end was cut by 5 bases, the J end by 2 bases, with 12 bases between. Per the germline V gene, CDR1 is SGHTA and CDR2 is FQGTGA. CDR3 length: 14 amino acids. The chain's CDR3 is CASSGEGGQETQYF. CDR3 nucleotides: TGTGCCAGCAGCGGAGAGGGTGGGCAAGAGACCCAGTACTTC.

The rearrangement links TRBV5-1 to TRBJ2-5; 14 bases line up with TRBD2. TRBJ2-7 explains the end of the DNA better; the J call may be wrong. CDR3 length equals 16 residues. Germline CDR1 and CDR2: SGHRS and YFSETQ. Here the CDR3 DNA reads TGCGCCAGCAGCTTGAGCCTGGGACTAGCGGGAGACGAGCAGTACTTC. Protein: CASSLSLGLAGDEQYF.

This clone occurred many times. The chain links TRBV7-2 to TRBJ2-7, with 9 bases matching TRBD2. The CDR3 covers 14 residues. Trimming took 2 bases from V and 2 from J; bases not matched to a gene: 1. Germline values: CDR1 SGHTA, CDR2 FQGNSA. CDR3 in amino acids: CASSLPSGTYEQYF. The CDR3 region has the DNA TGTGCCAGCAGCTTACCTAGCGGGACCTACGAGCAGTACTTC.

There are many counts of this clone. This chain connects TRBV19 to TRBJ2-1, with 9 bases matching TRBD1. The CDR3 covers 17 residues. CDR1 and CDR2 from the germline V gene are LNHDA and SQIVND (reference sequence). Trimming at V came to 3 bases and at J to 5 bases, leaving 11 bases not matched to a gene. The CDR3 sequence: CASSISSDRGFDNEQFF. CDR3 coding DNA: TGTGCCAGTAGTATTTCTTCGGACAGGGGTTTCGACAATGAGCAGTTCTTC.

About this clone itself: Relative to the germline gene, one junction end is altered; a read error may explain this. The chain couples TRBV13 to TRBJ2-3, with 7 bases aligning to TRBD2. CDR1 and CDR2 (germline): PRHDT, FYEKMQ (reference sequence). The CDR3 is 20 amino acids. The DNA for the CDR3 is TGTGCCAGCAACTTAGGTCCGAATTCGGGCGGGAGCAAACACACAGATACGCAGTATTTT. This codes for CASNLGPNSGGSKHTDTQYF.

This clone is medium-sized within its sample. The genes are TRBV27 and TRBJ2-3, with TRBD2 matching 11 bases. The CDR3 runs 15 residues. Per the germline V gene, CDR1 is MNHEY and CDR2 is SMNVEV (reference sequence). V was clipped by 5 bases and J by 4 bases; unmatched bases: 5. CDR3 protein: CASSVGTSGPDTQYF. CDR3 nucleotide sequence: TGTGCCAGCAGTGTCGGGACTAGCGGACCAGATACGCAGTATTTT.

This clone was seen many times. This chain uses TRBV5-1 with TRBJ2-3, with a possible D match to TRBD1 (6 bases). The CDR3 loop spans 19 amino acids. CDR1 and CDR2 (germline): SGHRS, YFSETQ. V lost 1 base to trimming and J lost 0 bases, with 21 bases between them. In nucleotides, the CDR3 is TGCGCCAGCAGCTTGTGGCCCGGGGTGGGGGCCGTAAGCACAGATACGCAGTATTTT. Encoded protein: CASSLWPGVGAVSTDTQYF. Together with reference TRBV5-1 and TRBJ2-3, the CDR3 gives the full variable domain: KAGVTQTPRYLIKTRGQQVTLSCSPISGHRSVSWYQQTPGQGLQFLFEYFSETQRNKGNFPGRFSGRQFSNSRSEMNVSTLELGDSALYLCASSLWPGVGAVSTDTQYFGPGTRLTVL.

This clone was detected a few times. The chain couples TRBV5-1 to TRBJ2-5; possible D gene TRBD1, 6 bases. The germline CDR1 and CDR2 sequences are SGHRS and YFSETQ. V was clipped by 3 bases and J by 1 base, with 19 bases between them. CDR3 length: 17 amino acids. This CDR3 reads CASSWALGTTRQETQYF. DNA of the CDR3: TGCGCCAGCAGCTGGGCCCTCGGGACAACCCGCCAAGAGACCCAGTACTTC.

The V gene is TRBV6-5, the J gene TRBJ2-7, with 8 nucleotides matching TRBD1. The J segment lost 7 bases and the V segment lost 5 bases, leaving 7 bases of the junction unmatched. CDR3 length: 13 amino acids. Germline CDR1 reads MNHEY; CDR2 reads SVGAGI. The CDR3 loop is CASSPGTGGEQYF. The DNA for the CDR3 is TGTGCCAGCAGTCCCGGGACAGGCGGTGAGCAGTACTTC.

This clone was seen at least ten times. The chain carries TRBV4-2 and TRBJ2-3; 13 bases align to TRBD2. The CDR3 is 17 amino acids. Germline CDR1 is LGHNA and CDR2 is YNFKEQ. After removal of 4 bases from V and 4 bases from J, the junction contained 8 bases not matched to a gene. The CDR3 protein is CASSLLTSGREADTQYF. The DNA for the CDR3 is TGTGCCAGCAGCCTTCTTACTAGCGGGAGGGAGGCAGATACGCAGTATTTT.